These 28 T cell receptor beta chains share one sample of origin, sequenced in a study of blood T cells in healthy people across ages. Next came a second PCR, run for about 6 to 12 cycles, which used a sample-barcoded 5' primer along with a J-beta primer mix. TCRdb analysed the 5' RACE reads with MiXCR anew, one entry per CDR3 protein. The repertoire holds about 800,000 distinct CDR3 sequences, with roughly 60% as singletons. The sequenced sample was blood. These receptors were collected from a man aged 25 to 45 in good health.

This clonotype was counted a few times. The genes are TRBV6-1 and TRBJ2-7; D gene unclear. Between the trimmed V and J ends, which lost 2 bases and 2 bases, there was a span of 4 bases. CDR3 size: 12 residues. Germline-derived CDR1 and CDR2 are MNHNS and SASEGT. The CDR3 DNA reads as TGTGCCAGCAGTGAATCAGCCTACGAGCAGTACTTC. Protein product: CASSESAYEQYF.

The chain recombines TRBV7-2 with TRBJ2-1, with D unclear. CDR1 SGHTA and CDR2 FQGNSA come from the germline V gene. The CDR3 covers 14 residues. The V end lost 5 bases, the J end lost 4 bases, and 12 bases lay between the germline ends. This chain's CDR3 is CASSPTRGYNEQFF. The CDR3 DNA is TGTGCCAGCAGCCCGACGCGCGGTTACAATGAGCAGTTCTTC.

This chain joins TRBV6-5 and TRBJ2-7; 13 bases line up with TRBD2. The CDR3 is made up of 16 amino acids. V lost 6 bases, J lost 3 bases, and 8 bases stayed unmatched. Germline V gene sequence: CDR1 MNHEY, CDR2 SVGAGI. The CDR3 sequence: CASSQGLAGIGYEQYF. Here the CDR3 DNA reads TGTGCCAGCAGCCAGGGACTAGCGGGAATTGGCTACGAGCAGTACTTC.

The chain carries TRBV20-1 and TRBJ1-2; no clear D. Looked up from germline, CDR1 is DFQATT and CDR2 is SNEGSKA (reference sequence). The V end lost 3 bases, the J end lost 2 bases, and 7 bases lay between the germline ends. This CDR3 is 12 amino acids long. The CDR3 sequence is CSASMENYGYTF. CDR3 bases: TGCAGTGCTAGTATGGAGAACTATGGCTACACCTTC.

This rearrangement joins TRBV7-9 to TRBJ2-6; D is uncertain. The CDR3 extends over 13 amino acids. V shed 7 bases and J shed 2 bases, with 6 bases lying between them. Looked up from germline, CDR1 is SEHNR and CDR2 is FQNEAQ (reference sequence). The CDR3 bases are TGTGCCAGCACCACGGCTGGGGCCAACGTCCTGACTTTC. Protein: CASTTAGANVLTF.

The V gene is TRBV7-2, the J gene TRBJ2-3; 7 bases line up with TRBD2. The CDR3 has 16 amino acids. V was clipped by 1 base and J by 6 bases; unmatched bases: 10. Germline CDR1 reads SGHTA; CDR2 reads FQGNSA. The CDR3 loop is CASSLEARGGVDTQYF. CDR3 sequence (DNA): TGTGCCAGCAGCTTAGAAGCGCGTGGGGGGGTTGATACGCAGTATTTT.

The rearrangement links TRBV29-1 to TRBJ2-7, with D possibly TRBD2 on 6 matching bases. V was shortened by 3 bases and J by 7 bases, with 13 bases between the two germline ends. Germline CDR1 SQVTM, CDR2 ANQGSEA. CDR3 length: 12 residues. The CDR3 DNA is TGCAGCGTTGACAGGGAGGCCAATGAGCAGTACTTC. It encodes CSVDREANEQYF.

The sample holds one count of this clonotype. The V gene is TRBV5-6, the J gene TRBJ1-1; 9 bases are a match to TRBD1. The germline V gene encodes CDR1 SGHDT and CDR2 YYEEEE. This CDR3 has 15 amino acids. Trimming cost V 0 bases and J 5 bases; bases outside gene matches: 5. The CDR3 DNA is TGTGCCAGCAGCTTGGTTACAGGGGGCCCTACTGAAGCTTTCTTT. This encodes CASSLVTGGPTEAFF.

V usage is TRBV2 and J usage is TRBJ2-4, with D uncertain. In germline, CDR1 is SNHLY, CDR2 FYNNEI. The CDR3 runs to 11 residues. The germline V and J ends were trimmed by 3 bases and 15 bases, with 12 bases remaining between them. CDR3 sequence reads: CASSDYIDGYF. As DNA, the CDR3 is TGTGCCAGCAGTGATTATATAGACGGGTACTTC. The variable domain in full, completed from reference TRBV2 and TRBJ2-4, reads EPEVTQTPSHQVTQMGQEVILRCVPISNHLYFYWYRQILGQKVEFLVSFYNNEISEKSEIFDDQFSVERPDGSNFTLKIRSTKLEDSAMYFCASSDYIDGYFGAGTRLSVL.

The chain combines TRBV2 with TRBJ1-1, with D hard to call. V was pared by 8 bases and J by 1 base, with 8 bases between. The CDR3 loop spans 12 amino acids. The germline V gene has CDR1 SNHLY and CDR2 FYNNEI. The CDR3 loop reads CASQRGNTEAFF. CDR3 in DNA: TGTGCCAGCCAGAGAGGGAACACTGAAGCTTTCTTT.

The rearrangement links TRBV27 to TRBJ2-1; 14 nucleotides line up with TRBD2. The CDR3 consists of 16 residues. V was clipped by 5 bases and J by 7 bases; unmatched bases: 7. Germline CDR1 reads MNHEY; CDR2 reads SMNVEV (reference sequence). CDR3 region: CASSPVGTSGSNEQFF. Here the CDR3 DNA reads TGTGCCAGCAGTCCGGTCGGGACTAGCGGGAGTAATGAGCAGTTCTTC.

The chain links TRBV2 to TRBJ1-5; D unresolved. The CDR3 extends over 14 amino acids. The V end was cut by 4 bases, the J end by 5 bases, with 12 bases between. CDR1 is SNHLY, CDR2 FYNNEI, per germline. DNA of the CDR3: TGTGCCAGCAGTGGGCGGCGGACCGATCAGCCCCAGCATTTT. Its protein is CASSGRRTDQPQHF.

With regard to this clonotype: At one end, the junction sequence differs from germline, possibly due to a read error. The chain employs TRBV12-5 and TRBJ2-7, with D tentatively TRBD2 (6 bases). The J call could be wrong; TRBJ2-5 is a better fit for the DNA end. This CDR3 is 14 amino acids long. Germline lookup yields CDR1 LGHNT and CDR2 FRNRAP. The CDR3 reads CVSGLVGRLETQYF. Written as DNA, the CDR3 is TGTGTTAGTGGTTTGGTAGGGAGGCTCGAGACCCAGTACTTC.

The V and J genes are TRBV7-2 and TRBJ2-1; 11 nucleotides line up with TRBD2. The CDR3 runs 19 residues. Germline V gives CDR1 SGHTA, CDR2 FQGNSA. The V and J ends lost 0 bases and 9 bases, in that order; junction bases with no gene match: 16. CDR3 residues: CASSLAGVSGRARFSEQFF. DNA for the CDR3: TGTGCCAGCAGCTTAGCTGGGGTTAGCGGGAGGGCGCGCTTCAGTGAGCAGTTCTTC.

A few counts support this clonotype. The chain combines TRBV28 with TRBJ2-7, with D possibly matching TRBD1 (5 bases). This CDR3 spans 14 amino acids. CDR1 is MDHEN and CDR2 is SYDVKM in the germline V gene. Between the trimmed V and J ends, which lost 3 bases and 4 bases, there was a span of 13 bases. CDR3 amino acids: CASSFPGKGYEQYF. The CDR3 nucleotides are TGTGCCAGCAGTTTTCCAGGGAAGGGGTACGAGCAGTACTTC.

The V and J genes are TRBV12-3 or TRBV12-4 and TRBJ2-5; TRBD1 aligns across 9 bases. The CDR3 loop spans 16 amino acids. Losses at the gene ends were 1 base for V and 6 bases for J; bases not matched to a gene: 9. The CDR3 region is CASSLEGTGMGKTQYF. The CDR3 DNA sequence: TGTGCCAGCAGTTTAGAGGGGACAGGGATGGGAAAGACCCAGTACTTC.

As DNA, the CDR3 is TGCAGTGCTAGACCCGGGCTAGCTTTAGATACGCAGTATTTT. It yields the protein CSARPGLALDTQYF. The rearrangement links TRBV20-1 to TRBJ2-3; maybe TRBD2 (5 bases). CDR1 is DFQATT, CDR2 SNEGSKA, per germline (reference sequence). With 2 bases removed from V and 5 bases from J, the gap between germline ends came to 14 bases. This CDR3 spans 14 amino acids.

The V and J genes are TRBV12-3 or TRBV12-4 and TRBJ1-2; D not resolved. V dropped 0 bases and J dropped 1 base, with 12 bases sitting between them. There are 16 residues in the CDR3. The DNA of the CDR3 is TGTGCCAGCAGTTTAGCGCGTCTGACTTATAACTATGGCTACACCTTC. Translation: CASSLARLTYNYGYTF.

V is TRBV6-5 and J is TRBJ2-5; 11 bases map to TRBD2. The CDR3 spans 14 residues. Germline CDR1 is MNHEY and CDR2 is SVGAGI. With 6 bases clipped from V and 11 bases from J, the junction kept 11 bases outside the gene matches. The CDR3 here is CASSQRLAGREQYF. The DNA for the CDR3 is TGTGCCAGCAGCCAAAGACTAGCGGGGAGGGAGCAGTACTTC.

CDR3 in DNA: TGTGCCAGCAGCCATAGATCAGGAGGGCAAGGTGAAAAACTGTTTTTT. Amino acids: CASSHRSGGQGEKLFF. The chain is built from TRBV3-1 and TRBJ1-4; D is undetermined. Germline CDR1 and CDR2: LGHDT and YNNKEL (reference sequence). The CDR3 consists of 16 residues. Between the trimmed V and J ends, which lost 3 bases and 7 bases, there was a span of 18 bases.

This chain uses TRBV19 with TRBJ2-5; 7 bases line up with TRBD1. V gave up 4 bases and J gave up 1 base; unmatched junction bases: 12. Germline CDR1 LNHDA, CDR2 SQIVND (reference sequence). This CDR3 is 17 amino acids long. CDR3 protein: CASSNHRGVIIQETQYF. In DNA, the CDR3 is TGTGCCAGTAGTAACCACAGGGGAGTAATTATCCAAGAGACCCAGTACTTC.

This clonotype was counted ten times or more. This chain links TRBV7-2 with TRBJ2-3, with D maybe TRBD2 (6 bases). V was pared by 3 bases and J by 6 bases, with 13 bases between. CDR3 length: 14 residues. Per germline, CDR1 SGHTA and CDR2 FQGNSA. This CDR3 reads CASSFYGGLDTQYF. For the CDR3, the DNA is TGTGCCAGCAGCTTTTACGGGGGATTGGATACGCAGTATTTT.

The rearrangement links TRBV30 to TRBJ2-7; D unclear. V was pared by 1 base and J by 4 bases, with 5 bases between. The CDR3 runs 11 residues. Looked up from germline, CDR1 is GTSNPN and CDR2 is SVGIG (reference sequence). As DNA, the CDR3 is TGTGCCTGGAGTGCAAGATACGAGCAGTACTTC. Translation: CAWSARYEQYF.

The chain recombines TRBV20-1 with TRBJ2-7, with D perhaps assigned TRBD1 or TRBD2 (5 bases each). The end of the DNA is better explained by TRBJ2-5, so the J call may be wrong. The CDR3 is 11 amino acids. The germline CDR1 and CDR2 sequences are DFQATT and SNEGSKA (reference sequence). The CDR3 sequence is CSAEGTETQYF. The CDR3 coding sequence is TGCAGTGCAGAGGGGACGGAGACCCAGTACTTC.

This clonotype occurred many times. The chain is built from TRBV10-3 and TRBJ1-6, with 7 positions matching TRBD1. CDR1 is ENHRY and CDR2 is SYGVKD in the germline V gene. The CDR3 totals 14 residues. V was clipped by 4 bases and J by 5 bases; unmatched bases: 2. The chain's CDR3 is CAISVGQNNSPLHF. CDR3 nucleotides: TGTGCCATCAGTGTGGGACAGAATAATTCACCCCTCCACTTT.

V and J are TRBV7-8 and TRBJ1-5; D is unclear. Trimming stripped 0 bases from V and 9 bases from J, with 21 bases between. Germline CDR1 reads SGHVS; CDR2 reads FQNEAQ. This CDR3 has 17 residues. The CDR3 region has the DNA TGTGCCAGCAGCTTAGCGCTGGGCTCGGAAACACCGTCGCCCCAGCATTTT. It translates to CASSLALGSETPSPQHF.

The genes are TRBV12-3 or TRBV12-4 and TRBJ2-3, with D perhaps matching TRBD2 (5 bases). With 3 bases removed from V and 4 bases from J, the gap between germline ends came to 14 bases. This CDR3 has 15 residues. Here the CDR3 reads CASSFLAPQADTQYF. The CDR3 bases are TGTGCCAGCAGTTTCCTAGCACCCCAGGCAGATACGCAGTATTTT.

Here the CDR3 DNA reads TGTGCCAGCAGCCAAGATCAAGCGGGAGATTTGGGTGAGCAGTTCTTC. It encodes CASSQDQAGDLGEQFF. The genes are TRBV4-2 and TRBJ2-1; 8 nucleotides align to TRBD2. Losses at the gene ends were 0 bases for V and 9 bases for J; bases not matched to a gene: 10. Germline CDR1 reads LGHNA; CDR2 reads YNFKEQ. The CDR3 loop spans 16 amino acids.